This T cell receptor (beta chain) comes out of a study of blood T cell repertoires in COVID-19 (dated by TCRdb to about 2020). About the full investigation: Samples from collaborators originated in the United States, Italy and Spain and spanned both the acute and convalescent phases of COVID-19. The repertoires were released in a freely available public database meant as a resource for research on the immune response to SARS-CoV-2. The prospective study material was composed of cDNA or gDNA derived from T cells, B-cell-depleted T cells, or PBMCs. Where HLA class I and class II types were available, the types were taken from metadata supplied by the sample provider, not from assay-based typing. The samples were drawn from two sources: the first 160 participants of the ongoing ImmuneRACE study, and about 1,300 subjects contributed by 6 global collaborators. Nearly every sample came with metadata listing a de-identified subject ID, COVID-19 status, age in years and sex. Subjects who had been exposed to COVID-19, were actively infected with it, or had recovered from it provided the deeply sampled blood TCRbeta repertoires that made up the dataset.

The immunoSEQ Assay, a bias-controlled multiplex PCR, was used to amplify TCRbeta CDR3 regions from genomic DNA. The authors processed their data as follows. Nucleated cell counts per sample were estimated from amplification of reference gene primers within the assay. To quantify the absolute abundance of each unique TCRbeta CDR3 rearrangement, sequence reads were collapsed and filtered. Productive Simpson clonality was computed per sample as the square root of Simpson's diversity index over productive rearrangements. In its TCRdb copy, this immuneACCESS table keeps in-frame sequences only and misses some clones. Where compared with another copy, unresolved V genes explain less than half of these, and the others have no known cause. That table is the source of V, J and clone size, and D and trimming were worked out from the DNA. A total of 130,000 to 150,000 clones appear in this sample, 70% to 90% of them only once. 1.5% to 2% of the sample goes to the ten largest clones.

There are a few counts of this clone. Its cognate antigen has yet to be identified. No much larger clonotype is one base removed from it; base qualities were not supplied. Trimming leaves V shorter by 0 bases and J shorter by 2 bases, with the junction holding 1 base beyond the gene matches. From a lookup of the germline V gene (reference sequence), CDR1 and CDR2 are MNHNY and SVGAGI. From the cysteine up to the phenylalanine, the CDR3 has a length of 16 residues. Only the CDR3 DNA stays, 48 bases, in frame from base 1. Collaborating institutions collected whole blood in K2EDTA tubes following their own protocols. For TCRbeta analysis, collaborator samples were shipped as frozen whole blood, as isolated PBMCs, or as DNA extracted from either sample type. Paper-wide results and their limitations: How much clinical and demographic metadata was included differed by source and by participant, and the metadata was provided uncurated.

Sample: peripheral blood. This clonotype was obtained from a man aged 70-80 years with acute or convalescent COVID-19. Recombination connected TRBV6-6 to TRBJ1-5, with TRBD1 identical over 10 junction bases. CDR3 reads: CASSYSGTGGNQPQHF. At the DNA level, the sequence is TGTGCCAGCAGTTACTCTGGGACAGGGGGCAATCAGCCCCAGCATTTT.